This T cell receptor beta chain comes out of a study of OX40 agonist ivuxolimab in advanced cancers. Method: immunoSEQ multiplex PCR; TCRdb's copy keeps in-frame clones and lacks some. The data contain about 82,000 clones, about nine tenths of them singletons. V lost 4 bases and J lost 4; bases outside the gene matches: 8. This CDR3 is built from 17 residues. CDR1 is LNHDA, CDR2 SQIVND, per germline (reference sequence). The sample consisted of CD4+ or CD8+ T cells sorted from blood, taken in a trial of the OX40 agonist ivuxolimab. The rearrangement uses TRBV19 and TRBJ2-5; 14 nucleotides agree with TRBD2. The receptor's source is an adult with an advanced solid tumor such as melanoma, head and neck, liver or kidney cancer. In nucleotides, the CDR3 is TGTGCCAGTAGTACGGGACTAGCGGGAGTGCAGTTAGAGACCCAGTACTTC. Amino acids: CASSTGLAGVQLETQYF.